This T cell receptor beta chain is from a study of relationships among human T cell subsets. Findings of the study overall: Over 55% of CD8+ cytotoxic sequences came from clones with over 100 reads. Some CD4+CD8+ double-positive cells may remain after bead sorting. Th1, Th2 and regulatory T cells shared many CDR3 sequences.

V lost 0 bases and J lost 5, with 16 bases in between. The CDR3 runs 16 residues. Germline CDR1 reads MGHRA; CDR2 reads YSYEKL. To note about this clonotype: Its antigen is not known.

Anti-CD4 multisort beads removed cells negatively, then anti-CD8 beads positively selected CD8+ T cells. T cell subsets were isolated with antibody-coated magnetic beads. The T cell receptor alpha and beta CDR3 regions were amplified from mRNA by semiquantitative ARM-PCR. Tagged nested gene-specific primers were used first, then communal superprimers amplified exponentially. TCRdb reprocessed the multiplex PCR reads with MiXCR, giving one entry per CDR3 protein. The sample yields nearly 5,500 distinct CDR3 sequences, 65% seen once. The chain combines TRBV4-1 with TRBJ1-1, with D perhaps matching TRBD1 (5 bases). Sequenced input: CD8+ T cells sorted from blood. The sequence derives from a man aged 40-49 years in good health. CDR3 protein: CASSQDPAGKRTEAFF. The CDR3 DNA reads as TGCGCCAGCAGCCAAGATCCGGCAGGGAAAAGAACTGAAGCTTTCTTT.